Included here is one T cell receptor beta chain sequence, with context. Antigen unknown. This entry belongs to a study of OX40 agonist ivuxolimab in advanced cancers. At the level of the study: Among those treated, three patients had partial responses, one with hepatocellular carcinoma and two with cutaneous melanoma.

TCRdb keeps only in-frame clones here, not all; method: immunoSEQ multiplex PCR. The sample includes about 71,000 clones, roughly 84% of them seen just once. The CDR3 totals 16 residues. Unmatched junction bases numbered 4, after V lost 1 base and J lost 1 base. Germline assignment: CDR1 MNHEY and CDR2 SMNVEV (reference sequence). Notes on the study in general: People who partly responded at 0.1-3.0 mg/kg had some of the least clonal expansion seen.

Sequencing used CD4+ or CD8+ T cells sorted from blood, obtained in a trial of the OX40 agonist ivuxolimab. The rearrangement uses TRBV27 and TRBJ2-1; 7 bases match TRBD2. The sequence was obtained from an adult with an advanced solid tumor such as melanoma, head and neck, liver or kidney cancer. The CDR3 DNA sequence: TGTGCCAGCAGTTTATGGTCTAGCGGATCCTACAATGAGCAGTTCTTC. Translating gives CASSLWSSGSYNEQFF.